One sample yielded the 7 T cell receptor beta chains listed below, sequenced in a study of blood T cell repertoires in COVID-19. The repertoire was sequenced with immunoSEQ multiplex PCR; TCRdb's copy has only in-frame clones and lacks some. In the table there are 65,000 to 85,000 clones, approximately 88% of which are singletons. The sample consisted of peripheral blood. The receptors were sampled from a human donor in a cohort sampled during active COVID-19.

V is TRBV6-5 and J is TRBJ2-2; 7 positions match TRBD2. Germline loops: CDR1 MNHEY, CDR2 SVGAGI. CDR3 length: 13 amino acids. After removal of 8 bases from V and 1 base from J, the junction contained 1 base not matched to a gene. CDR3 nucleotides: TGTGCCAGCTGCGGGGGGAACACCGGGGAGCTGTTTTTT. Residues: CASCGGNTGELFF.

This chain's CDR3 is CASSTGTGVGSYNEQFF. CDR3 nucleotide sequence: TGCGCCAGCAGTACCGGGACAGGGGTTGGGTCCTACAATGAGCAGTTCTTC. The chain recombines TRBV10-1 with TRBJ2-1, with TRBD1 matching over 10 bases. CDR1 is WNHNN and CDR2 is SYGVQD in the germline V gene (reference sequence). The CDR3 contains 17 residues. The V gene end was trimmed by 5 bases and the J gene end by 1 base; junction bases not matched to a gene: 8.

This clone was found a few times. The CDR3 loop is CASSRTGTNTGELFF. The CDR3, as DNA: TGTGCCAGTAGTAGGACCGGGACTAACACCGGGGAGCTGTTTTTT. This sequence joins TRBV19 and TRBJ2-2; D is possibly TRBD2 (6 bases). The germline gives CDR1 LNHDA, CDR2 SQIVND (reference sequence). Trimming removed 4 bases from V and 2 bases from J, with 11 bases in between. CDR3 length: 15 amino acids.

The rearrangement joins TRBV30 to TRBJ1-2, with TRBD1 as a possible D gene (6 bases). Germline CDR1 reads GTSNPN; CDR2 reads SVGIG (reference sequence). The CDR3 consists of 12 residues. Between the trimmed V and J ends, which lost 1 base and 5 bases, there was a span of 8 bases. In nucleotides, the CDR3 is TGTGCCTGGAGTGGGACAGCTTATGGCTACACCTTC. This encodes CAWSGTAYGYTF.

This sequence joins TRBV6-5 and TRBJ1-5, with a tentative D call TRBD1 (6 bases). V lost 7 bases and J 4 bases, leaving 11 bases between the germline ends. Germline loops: CDR1 MNHEY, CDR2 SVGAGI. CDR3 length: 13 amino acids. CDR3 DNA sequence: TGTGCCAGCATGCCAGGGGCAAATCAGCCCCAGCATTTT. This gives the protein CASMPGANQPQHF.

The chain uses TRBV3-1 (or the pseudogene TRBV3-2) and TRBJ1-3; maybe TRBD1 (6 bases). Germline lookup yields CDR1 LGHDT and CDR2 YNNKEL (reference sequence). Between the trimmed V and J ends, which lost 5 bases and 3 bases, there was a span of 20 bases. CDR3 size: 17 residues. The CDR3 sequence: CASSTARGGSNGNTIYF. DNA for the CDR3: TGTGCCAGCAGCACGGCGAGGGGGGGGAGTAATGGAAACACCATATATTTT.

J is TRBJ2-1 and V is TRBV7-2; TRBD2 agrees at 7 bases. CDR1 is SGHTA and CDR2 is FQGNSA in the germline V gene. This CDR3 is built from 17 residues. V was clipped by 4 bases and J by 3 bases; unmatched bases: 12. The CDR3 here is CASSSLAAGVIYNEQFF. CDR3 sequence (DNA): TGTGCCAGCAGCTCCTTAGCGGCGGGAGTGATCTACAATGAGCAGTTCTTC. The variable domain in full, with the rest retrieved from reference TRBV7-2 and TRBJ2-1, is GAGVSQSPSNKVTEKGKDVELRCDPISGHTALYWYRQSLGQGLEFLIYFQGNSAPDKSGLPSDRFSAERTGGSVSTLTIQRTQQEDSAVYLCASSSLAAGVIYNEQFFGPGTRLTVL.